One and the same sample provided the 27 T cell receptor beta chains below, sequenced in a study of cytomegalovirus exposure and HLA in healthy donors. The primer mix had 60 Vbeta and 13 Jbeta primers. Method: immunoSEQ multiplex PCR; TCRdb's copy keeps in-frame clones and lacks some. Of 130,000 to 150,000 clones listed, around 79% are singletons. The sequenced sample was PBMCs. These receptor sequences come from a woman in her forties in good health and CMV-seropositive.

This chain connects TRBV5-6 to TRBJ1-6; 8 nucleotides align to TRBD1. The CDR3 has 14 residues. Trimming took 0 bases from V and 7 from J; bases not matched to a gene: 0. Germline V gene lookup returns CDR1 SGHDT and CDR2 YYEEEE. The CDR3 spells CASSLAGGNSPLHF. The CDR3 nucleotides are TGTGCCAGCAGCTTGGCAGGGGGCAATTCACCCCTCCACTTT.

The CDR3 coding sequence is TGTGCCACCCCAAAGCTTCCGGGGAATCAGCCCCAGCATTTT. Amino acid sequence: CATPKLPGNQPQHF. The rearrangement uses TRBV21-1 and TRBJ1-5. TRBV21-1 is noted as a pseudogene. This CDR3 is 14 amino acids long.

This clone was detected once. V gene TRBV2 combines with J gene TRBJ1-2; 8 bases are shared with TRBD1. The germline V gene encodes CDR1 SNHLY and CDR2 FYNNEI. The CDR3 has 15 residues. V gave up 6 bases and J gave up 5 bases; unmatched junction bases: 11. The CDR3 here is CASRPTGVNAYGYTF. In DNA, the CDR3 is TGTGCCAGCAGGCCGACAGGGGTTAACGCATATGGCTACACCTTC.

This chain uses TRBV5-6 with TRBJ2-3; D is perhaps TRBD1 (6 bases). The CDR3 is 15 residues long. Germline V gene data show CDR1 as SGHDT and CDR2 as YYEEEE. Between the trimmed V and J ends, which lost 2 bases and 0 bases, there was a span of 10 bases. The CDR3 region has the DNA TGTGCCAGCAGCTTTCAGGACAGAAGCACAGATACGCAGTATTTT. Translating gives CASSFQDRSTDTQYF.

The chain carries TRBV2 and TRBJ1-1; D is unresolved. Trimming left V 6 bases short and J 2 bases short, with 10 bases between. The CDR3 is 13 amino acids. The V gene's germline CDR1 is SNHLY and CDR2 FYNNEI. The CDR3 protein is CASSALANTEAFF. DNA of the CDR3: TGTGCCAGCAGCGCCTTAGCAAACACTGAAGCTTTCTTT. The full variable domain, completed using reference TRBV2 and TRBJ1-1, is EPEVTQTPSHQVTQMGQEVILRCVPISNHLYFYWYRQILGQKVEFLVSFYNNEISEKSEIFDDQFSVERPDGSNFTLKIRSTKLEDSAMYFCASSALANTEAFFGQGTRLTVV.

The genes are TRBV5-5 and TRBJ1-1, with D perhaps matching TRBD1 (6 bases). The germline CDR1 and CDR2 sequences are SGHKS and YYEKEE (reference sequence). This CDR3 has 14 residues. Trimming took off 5 bases at V and 1 base at J, with 12 bases between the two ends. DNA of the CDR3: TGTGCCAGCAGATGGACAGCCCAGAACACTGAAGCTTTCTTT. Its translation: CASRWTAQNTEAFF.

This clone was seen only once. The chain uses TRBV5-1 and TRBJ2-3, with D possibly TRBD2 on 6 matching bases. Per the germline V gene, CDR1 is SGHRS and CDR2 is YFSETQ. The CDR3 is made up of 15 amino acids. V lost 0 bases and J lost 1, with 9 bases in between. The CDR3 DNA sequence: TGCGCCAGCAGCTTGGCCGGGGGTGGCACAGATACGCAGTATTTT. Translated: CASSLAGGGTDTQYF.

The count of this clone is one. The chain carries TRBV9 and TRBJ2-3; a possible D gene is TRBD2 (6 bases). The CDR3 has 16 residues. CDR1 and CDR2 (germline): SGDLS, YYNGEE. Trimming shortened V by 2 bases and J by 2 bases, and 15 bases separated the two germline ends. The CDR3 loop reads CASSVQAGKTTDTQYF. DNA for the CDR3: TGTGCCAGCAGCGTCCAGGCGGGGAAGACCACAGATACGCAGTATTTT.

The genes are TRBV27 and TRBJ1-4; no reliable D call. Trimming shortened V by 4 bases and J by 2 bases, and 14 bases separated the two germline ends. The CDR3 has 16 amino acids. CDR1 is MNHEY, CDR2 SMNVEV, per germline (reference sequence). CDR3 bases: TGTGCCAGCAGTTCTATATACCCGAGGACTAATGAAAAACTGTTTTTT. It specifies CASSSIYPRTNEKLFF.

This clone has only one observation. The chain recombines TRBV5-4 with TRBJ2-7; TRBD1 matches at 8 bases. The CDR3 sequence is 15 residues long. The germline V gene has CDR1 SGHNT and CDR2 YYREEE (reference sequence). The junction had 6 bases not matched to a gene; V was cut back by 1 base and J by 3 bases. For the CDR3, the DNA is TGTGCCAGCAGCTTGTTACAGGGGGGATTCTACGAGCAGTACTTC. Translated, it gives CASSLLQGGFYEQYF.

A single count supports this clone. This chain uses TRBV30 with TRBJ1-2, with D unresolved. V lost 3 bases, J lost 2 bases, and 10 bases lay in between. Germline CDR1 reads GTSNPN; CDR2 reads SVGIG (reference sequence). The CDR3 has 13 residues. The CDR3 nucleotides read TGTGCCTGGAGGGGCCACGCCAACTATGGCTACACCTTC. Translating it yields CAWRGHANYGYTF.

The J gene is TRBJ2-2, the V gene TRBV4-2; 8 bases map to TRBD1. Germline V gene lookup returns CDR1 LGHNA and CDR2 YNFKEQ. V shed 0 bases and J 5 bases; nucleotides not matched to a gene: 5. The CDR3 loop spans 16 amino acids. The CDR3 spells CASSQDGQGVTGELFF. CDR3 in DNA: TGTGCCAGCAGCCAAGACGGACAGGGTGTGACCGGGGAGCTGTTTTTT.

In DNA form, the CDR3 reads TGCGCCAGCAGCTCCACACAGGGGGCAGGCACTGAAGCTTTCTTT. It translates to CASSSTQGAGTEAFF. The rearrangement links TRBV5-1 to TRBJ1-1, with 9 bases lining up with TRBD1. Germline values: CDR1 SGHRS, CDR2 YFSETQ. This CDR3 has 15 residues. The junction had 7 bases not matched to a gene; V was cut back by 3 bases and J by 4 bases. Full variable domain (outside the CDR3, taken from reference TRBV5-1 and TRBJ1-1): KAGVTQTPRYLIKTRGQQVTLSCSPISGHRSVSWYQQTPGQGLQFLFEYFSETQRNKGNFPGRFSGRQFSNSRSEMNVSTLELGDSALYLCASSSTQGAGTEAFFGQGTRLTVV.

The gene calls are TRBV21-1 and TRBJ2-7; TRBD1 is taken as the D call from the table, unchecked against the DNA. TRBV21-1 is classified as a pseudogene. This CDR3 is 16 amino acids long. The CDR3 is CASSKGEGDRPYEQYF. CDR3 nucleotide sequence: TGTGCCAGCAGCAAAGGGGAGGGGGACAGGCCCTACGAGCAGTACTTC.

The J gene is TRBJ1-1, the V gene TRBV21-1. TRBV21-1 counts as a pseudogene. This CDR3 is 15 amino acids long. The CDR3 coding sequence is TGTGCCAGCAGCAAAGGGGTACGGGGTCTGACTGAAGCTTTCTTT. Translated, it gives CASSKGVRGLTEAFF.

V gene TRBV7-3 combines with J gene TRBJ1-1; tentative D call: TRBD1 (6 bases). The V gene's germline CDR1 is SGHTA and CDR2 FQGTGA. This CDR3 comprises 15 residues. The V end lost 3 bases, the J end lost 0 bases, and 11 bases lay between the germline ends. CDR3 DNA: TGTGCCAGCAGCTTTCCGGGACAAGTGAACACTGAAGCTTTCTTT. Translated, it gives CASSFPGQVNTEAFF.

The V gene is TRBV2, the J gene TRBJ2-7, with D perhaps TRBD1 (5 bases). The CDR3 spans 14 residues. The ends were cut back, 8 bases at V and 1 base at J, with 15 bases in the middle. The germline gives CDR1 SNHLY, CDR2 FYNNEI. The CDR3, as DNA: TGTGCCAGCCTGACAGACAGTTATTCCTACGAGCAGTACTTC. The encoded protein is CASLTDSYSYEQYF.

The chain links TRBV5-1 to TRBJ1-2, with a weak D call TRBD1 (5 bases). Germline CDR1 SGHRS, CDR2 YFSETQ. V was trimmed by 4 bases and J by 4 bases, leaving 11 bases between them. The CDR3 covers 13 residues. CDR3 coding DNA: TGCGCCAGCAGCCGGGACTCGGGCTATGGCTACACCTTC. It yields the protein CASSRDSGYGYTF. Full variable domain (missing parts from reference TRBV5-1 and TRBJ1-2): KAGVTQTPRYLIKTRGQQVTLSCSPISGHRSVSWYQQTPGQGLQFLFEYFSETQRNKGNFPGRFSGRQFSNSRSEMNVSTLELGDSALYLCASSRDSGYGYTFGSGTRLTVV.

V usage is TRBV2 and J usage is TRBJ2-7, with 8 bases matching TRBD1. V was pared by 7 bases and J by 9 bases, with 8 bases of the junction left unmatched. The CDR3 has 12 residues. In germline, CDR1 is SNHLY, CDR2 FYNNEI. This CDR3 reads CASMARGPGQYF. The CDR3 DNA follows: TGTGCCAGCATGGCCAGGGGGCCCGGGCAGTACTTC.

The chain links TRBV10-3 to TRBJ1-2, with D possibly matching TRBD1 (6 bases). The V gene's germline CDR1 is ENHRY and CDR2 SYGVKD. The CDR3 loop spans 18 amino acids. Trimming removed 0 bases at V and 8 bases at J, with 25 bases between. CDR3 residues: CAISESMTAGTSGIGYTF. CDR3 DNA: TGTGCCATCAGTGAGTCGATGACAGCTGGGACAAGTGGCATAGGCTACACCTTC.

The rearrangement uses TRBV12-5 and TRBJ1-1; a weak D match, TRBD1 (6 bases). CDR1 and CDR2 (germline): LGHNT, FRNRAP. The CDR3 runs to 16 residues. Trimming took off 0 bases at V and 2 bases at J, with 13 bases between the two ends. CDR3 in amino acids: CASGLVLGQTNTEAFF. DNA of the CDR3: TGTGCTAGTGGTTTGGTACTAGGACAGACAAACACTGAAGCTTTCTTT.

The DNA for the CDR3 is TGCGCCAGCAGCGCTGGACAGGGGGGTACACGGACTGAAGCTTTCTTT. This gives the protein CASSAGQGGTRTEAFF. This chain joins TRBV5-1 and TRBJ1-1; 10 nucleotides align to TRBD1. V was clipped by 4 bases and J by 5 bases; unmatched bases: 11. This CDR3 has 16 amino acids. Germline CDR1 is SGHRS and CDR2 is YFSETQ.

This chain connects TRBV14 to TRBJ2-7; the match to TRBD1 covers 11 bases. This CDR3 spans 15 amino acids. Trimming removed 4 bases from V and 4 bases from J; junction bases left unmatched: 6. Germline-derived CDR1 and CDR2 are SGHDN and FVKESK. The chain's CDR3 is CASSRTGQGVYEQYF. CDR3 sequence (DNA): TGTGCCAGCAGCCGGACGGGACAGGGGGTGTACGAGCAGTACTTC.

The chain combines TRBV2 with TRBJ2-7, with TRBD1 identical over 8 bases. CDR1 and CDR2 from the germline V gene are SNHLY and FYNNEI. V was pared by 6 bases and J by 6 bases, with 7 bases of the junction left unmatched. The CDR3 has 13 residues. The chain's CDR3 is CASRKDREGEQYF. The CDR3 bases are TGTGCCAGCAGAAAGGACAGGGAAGGCGAGCAGTACTTC. Filled out from reference TRBV2 and TRBJ2-7, the complete variable domain reads EPEVTQTPSHQVTQMGQEVILRCVPISNHLYFYWYRQILGQKVEFLVSFYNNEISEKSEIFDDQFSVERPDGSNFTLKIRSTKLEDSAMYFCASRKDREGEQYFGPGTRLTVT.

The chain has TRBV10-3 and TRBJ1-4, with a weak D call TRBD1 (5 bases). The V end lost 2 bases, the J end lost 5 bases, and 9 bases lay between the germline ends. Germline CDR1 reads ENHRY; CDR2 reads SYGVKD. The CDR3 consists of 14 residues. The CDR3 region has the DNA TGTGCCATCAGTGAGCGACAGCCGAATGAAAAACTGTTTTTT. As protein: CAISERQPNEKLFF.

In this sample, this clone turned up once. The chain has TRBV7-5 and TRBJ2-7; the table's D call TRBD2 went unverified against the DNA. TRBV7-5 is tagged as a pseudogene. This CDR3 has 11 amino acids. DNA for the CDR3: TGTGTCAGAAGTCGGGGCTACGAGCAGTACTTC. Residues: CVRSRGYEQYF.

The chain has TRBV19 and TRBJ2-6; 7 positions match TRBD2. Per the germline V gene, CDR1 is LNHDA and CDR2 is SQIVND (reference sequence). J was trimmed by 2 bases and V by 6 bases; bases with no gene match: 7. The CDR3 has 16 amino acids. DNA for the CDR3: TGTGCCAGTAGGACCCGGGCGGGGGCTGGGGCCAACGTCCTGACTTTC. Its protein is CASRTRAGAGANVLTF.